These 2 T cell receptor beta chains were sequenced from one sample in a study of radiation and T cells in renal cell carcinoma. TCRdb's copy holds only in-frame clones and misses some; the assay was immunoSEQ multiplex PCR. The table records just over 15,000 clones, roughly 64% of them present only once. Treatment defined: 15 Gy SBRT to primary tumor, nephrectomy 4 weeks later. The source was tumor tissue, collected from a patient whose treatment included radiotherapy and nephrectomy. Every receptor here comes from a woman in her 70s with renal cell carcinoma.

This clone is categorized as medium-sized (0.01 to 0.1%). In nucleotides, the CDR3 is TGTGCCAGCAGTGACCCAGGGCACTCCTACGAGCAGTACTTC. It translates to CASSDPGHSYEQYF. The chain carries TRBV6-1 and TRBJ2-7, with D possibly matching TRBD1 (5 bases). Looked up from germline, CDR1 is MNHNS and CDR2 is SASEGT. V gave up 3 bases and J gave up 0 bases, with 9 bases separating them. The CDR3 has 14 amino acids.

This chain links TRBV28 with TRBJ1-4; no definite D call. The V end was cut by 2 bases, the J end by 8 bases, with 9 bases between. The CDR3 runs to 13 residues. Germline CDR1 is MDHEN and CDR2 is SYDVKM. DNA of the CDR3: TGTGCCAGCAGTTTAAGGCAGAGAGAAAAACTGTTTTTT. Protein: CASSLRQREKLFF.